This T cell receptor (beta chain) was captured in a study of T cell responses to AZD1222 COVID-19 vaccine. Comment on this clone: Its antigen is undetermined.

CDR1 and CDR2 from the germline V gene are MNHEY and SMNVEV (reference sequence). The CDR3 runs 16 residues. V gave up 5 bases and J gave up 9 bases, with 23 bases separating them. The protocol was immunoSEQ multiplex PCR, while the TCRdb copy is restricted to in-frame clones and leaves out a portion. Among fewer than 120,000 clones, roughly 93% were seen once, and the ten largest hold 2.9%. Overall study findings and caveats: White British ancestry dominated among donors, who included more females, and clonal diversity was possibly underestimated.

The sequencing used peripheral blood, collected 28 days after the second AZD1222 dose. This chain links TRBV27 with TRBJ2-1; D possibly corresponds to TRBD2 (6 bases). The TCR originated in an adult who received the AZD1222 COVID-19 vaccine. The DNA of the CDR3 is TGTGCCAGCAGTCCTAGCCGGGAGAAGGGCGAGGGTGAGCAGTTCTTC. It yields the protein CASSPSREKGEGEQFF.